Listed below are T cell receptor beta chains from one sample, sequenced in a study of beta chain features in type 1 diabetes. Profiling relied on immunoSEQ multiplex PCR, and the TCRdb table lists in-frame clones only, not all of them. In the table there are approximately 300,000 clones, approximately 11% of which are singletons. The material sequenced was naive CD4+ T cells from blood. All receptors come from a woman in her 30s in good health. Both conserved end residues are part of each CDR3. D genes are given only for firm matches. The listing skips clone size in some rows; elsewhere it reads once, few, many or a size class.

v_gene: TRBV9; d_gene: TRBD2; j_gene: TRBJ2-7; abundance: .; CDR3aa: CASSVASGRDEQYF; CDR3nt: TGTGCCAGCAGCGTAGCTAGCGGGAGAGACGAGCAGTACTTC
v_gene: TRBV29-1; d_gene: TRBD2; j_gene: TRBJ2-5; abundance: .; CDR3aa: CSVIFSGRALETQYF; CDR3nt: TGCAGCGTCATTTTTAGCGGGAGGGCCCTGGAGACCCAGTACTTC
v_gene: TRBV15; d_gene: TRBD1; j_gene: TRBJ2-5; abundance: few; CDR3aa: CATSRDRGLETQYF; CDR3nt: TGTGCCACCAGCAGAGACAGGGGGCTGGAGACCCAGTACTTC
v_gene: TRBV19; d_gene: .; j_gene: TRBJ1-5; abundance: few; CDR3aa: CASSIVQGSTQPQHF; CDR3nt: TGTGCCAGTAGTATTGTACAGGGTTCGACTCAGCCCCAGCATTTT
v_gene: TRBV7-2; d_gene: .; j_gene: TRBJ1-2; abundance: .; CDR3aa: CASSLVGGGGNYGYTF; CDR3nt: TGTGCCAGCAGCTTAGTCGGGGGGGGAGGGAACTATGGCTACACCTTC
v_gene: TRBV28; d_gene: TRBD2; j_gene: TRBJ2-7; abundance: few; CDR3aa: CASRDRLAGPPYEQYF; CDR3nt: TGTGCCAGCAGAGACCGACTAGCCGGCCCACCCTACGAGCAGTACTTC
v_gene: TRBV29-1; d_gene: .; j_gene: TRBJ1-2; abundance: .; CDR3aa: CSVGWGGTYGYTF; CDR3nt: TGCAGCGTTGGATGGGGGGGCACCTATGGCTACACCTTC
v_gene: TRBV5-4; d_gene: TRBD2; j_gene: TRBJ2-7; abundance: .; CDR3aa: CASSWTSGMAYEQYF; CDR3nt: TGTGCCAGCAGTTGGACTAGCGGGATGGCCTACGAGCAGTACTTC
v_gene: TRBV18; d_gene: .; j_gene: TRBJ2-7; abundance: .; CDR3aa: CASSLTTDREQYF; CDR3nt: TGTGCCAGCTCACTAACGACAGATCGGGAGCAGTACTTC
v_gene: TRBV20-1; d_gene: TRBD1; j_gene: TRBJ1-2; abundance: .; CDR3aa: CRATGVAGYTF; CDR3nt: TGCAGGGCGACAGGGGTCGCTGGCTACACCTTC
v_gene: TRBV19; d_gene: .; j_gene: TRBJ2-7; abundance: .; CDR3aa: CASSPGQISYEQYF; CDR3nt: TGTGCCAGTAGCCCGGGACAAATATCCTACGAGCAGTACTTC
v_gene: TRBV25-1; d_gene: .; j_gene: TRBJ2-7; abundance: few; CDR3aa: CASSVIGGARYEQYF; CDR3nt: TGTGCCAGCAGTGTGATAGGGGGAGCCCGCTACGAGCAGTACTTC
v_gene: TRBV5-6; d_gene: TRBD1; j_gene: TRBJ1-5; abundance: .; CDR3aa: CASSINRDRGLLRNQPQHF; CDR3nt: TGTGCCAGCAGCATTAACCGGGACAGAGGGCTACTGCGCAATCAGCCCCAGCATTTT
v_gene: TRBV4-1; d_gene: TRBD1; j_gene: TRBJ1-5; abundance: few; CDR3aa: CASSQTGNQPQHF; CDR3nt: TGCGCCAGCAGCCAGACAGGGAACCAGCCCCAGCATTTT
v_gene: TRBV7-9; d_gene: .; j_gene: TRBJ1-2; abundance: few; CDR3aa: CASSLSGREGYGYTF; CDR3nt: TGTGCCAGCAGCTTATCCGGCAGGGAGGGGTATGGCTACACCTTC
v_gene: TRBV4-3; d_gene: .; j_gene: TRBJ2-7; abundance: few; CDR3aa: CASSHVGEGPYEQYF; CDR3nt: TGCGCCAGCAGCCACGTGGGTGAGGGCCCCTACGAGCAGTACTTC
v_gene: TRBV14; d_gene: TRBD2; j_gene: TRBJ2-1; abundance: few; CDR3aa: CASSQVAGYNEQFF; CDR3nt: TGTGCCAGCAGCCAAGTAGCGGGTTACAATGAGCAGTTCTTC
v_gene: TRBV27; d_gene: .; j_gene: TRBJ1-2; abundance: .; CDR3aa: CASSLANPTGRGGYTF; CDR3nt: TGTGCCAGCAGTTTGGCCAATCCTACAGGGAGAGGCGGCTACACCTTC
v_gene: TRBV14; d_gene: TRBD1; j_gene: TRBJ2-1; abundance: few; CDR3aa: CASSSFRDRGRISGSYNEQFF; CDR3nt: TGTGCCAGCAGCAGCTTTCGAGACAGGGGGCGCATCTCTGGCTCCTACAATGAGCAGTTCTTC
v_gene: TRBV7-2; d_gene: TRBD2; j_gene: TRBJ2-1; abundance: .; CDR3aa: CASSLTRTSGIYNEQFF; CDR3nt: TGTGCCAGCAGCTTAACACGGACTAGCGGAATTTACAATGAGCAGTTCTTC
v_gene: TRBV7-2; d_gene: .; j_gene: TRBJ1-2; abundance: .; CDR3aa: CASSLAGHKSGYTF; CDR3nt: TGTGCCAGCAGCTTAGCGGGCCATAAGTCTGGCTACACCTTC
v_gene: TRBV6-1; d_gene: .; j_gene: TRBJ2-3; abundance: .; CDR3aa: CASSDTTYTDTQYF; CDR3nt: TGTGCCAGCAGCGACACAACTTACACAGATACGCAGTATTTT
v_gene: TRBV19; d_gene: .; j_gene: TRBJ2-1; abundance: few; CDR3aa: CASGNGWSSYNEQFF; CDR3nt: TGTGCCAGCGGAAACGGCTGGAGCTCCTACAATGAGCAGTTCTTC